These 13 T cell receptor beta chains were all obtained from the same sample, sequenced in a study of T cells in Graves' hyperthyroidism and ophthalmopathy (dated by TCRdb to about 2019). Libraries were prepared through multiplex PCR. Instrument used: Illumina HiSeq 2000. TCR beta CDR3 regions were amplified from RNA transcripts. The TCR CDR3 was subjected to a first round of RT-PCR using the HTBI primer set and the Qiagen OneStep RT-PCR kit. Starting from the raw public reads, TCRdb applied fastp trimming at Q25, assembled clones with MiXCR and retained in-frame beta chains. Records with the same CDR3 protein are collapsed into one entry carrying the most frequent genes and DNA. This sample lists a few hundred thousand distinct CDR3 sequences; less than 25% were detected once. Less than 30% of the sample is held by the ten biggest clonotypes. Sequencing was carried out using blood. The source is a man aged 18 to 29 with Graves' hyperthyroidism.

This clonotype was seen a few times. No conserved phenylalanine or tryptophan ends this CDR3, so it is likely a read error. V gene TRBV15 combines with J gene TRBJ1-6; no definite D call. V lost 1 base and J lost 0, with 22 bases in between. This CDR3 region has 21 residues. In germline, CDR1 is LNHNV, CDR2 YYDKDF (reference sequence). The CDR3 DNA reads as TGTGCCACCAGCAGAGCCAAACCGGTTTGGGGAGGGAGCTCCTATAATTCACCCCTCCACTCT. This gives the protein CATSRAKPVWGGSSYNSPLHS.

Concerning this clonotype itself: No conserved phenylalanine or tryptophan ends this CDR3, so it is likely a read error. The chain couples TRBV27 to TRBJ1-5; D unclear. Trimming removed 2 bases at V and 6 bases at J, with 8 bases between. The CDR3 loop spans 13 amino acids. Germline loops: CDR1 MNHEY, CDR2 SMNVEV (reference sequence). The DNA of the CDR3 is TGTGCCAGCAGTTTAGGCATCGGTCAGCCCCAGCATTGT. This translates into CASSLGIGQPQHC.

DNA for the CDR3: TGTGCCAGCAGCTTATATAAGTCTCGGACAGGGTTTCGCTATGGCTACACCTTC. Protein: CASSLYKSRTGFRYGYTF. The V call is TRBV11-1, the J call TRBJ1-2; 8 bases agree with TRBD1. Per germline, CDR1 SGHAT and CDR2 FQDESV (reference sequence). The CDR3 contains 18 residues. The trim removed 2 bases at V and 4 bases at J, leaving 15 bases unmatched.

In this sample, this clonotype turned up many times. J is TRBJ1-5 and V is TRBV28; TRBD1 agrees at 8 bases. CDR1 and CDR2 from the germline V gene are MDHEN and SYDVKM. The V gene end was trimmed by 10 bases and the J gene end by 0 bases; junction bases not matched to a gene: 14. This CDR3 contains 17 residues. In nucleotides, the CDR3 is TGTGCCACCAACCCAGGAGGGACAGGTTATAGCAATCAGCCCCAGCATTTT. This codes for CATNPGGTGYSNQPQHF.

At least ten counts were recorded for this clonotype. The rearrangement joins TRBV12-5 to TRBJ1-1, with TRBD1 as a possible D gene (6 bases). Trimming removed 3 bases from V and 6 bases from J, with 11 bases in between. Germline CDR1 reads LGHNT; CDR2 reads FRNRAP. The CDR3 runs 13 residues. Here the CDR3 reads CASGLRTDPEAFF. CDR3 in DNA: TGTGCTAGTGGTTTACGGACAGATCCTGAAGCTTTCTTT.

The J gene is TRBJ2-7, the V gene TRBV5-4; 13 bases line up with TRBD2. CDR1 SGHNT and CDR2 YYREEE come from the germline V gene (reference sequence). Trimming took 4 bases from V and 2 from J; bases not matched to a gene: 6. The CDR3 covers 16 residues. The CDR3 nucleotides are TGTGCCAGCAGCACGACTAGCGGGGGGCGAACCTACGAGCAGTACTTC. It specifies CASSTTSGGRTYEQYF.

The chain is built from TRBV11-2 and TRBJ2-5, with 10 bases that match TRBD2. The V segment lost 6 bases and the J segment 1 base; nucleotides outside the gene matches: 11. The CDR3 is 17 residues long. Germline V gene lookup returns CDR1 SGHAT and CDR2 FQNNGV. The CDR3 DNA is TGTGCCAGCAGTCACAACTACTGGACTAGCGGCCAAGAGACCCAGTACTTC. Its protein is CASSHNYWTSGQETQYF.

This chain joins TRBV7-8 and TRBJ2-7, with 8 bases fitting TRBD1. Germline V gene data show CDR1 as SGHVS and CDR2 as FQNEAQ. The CDR3 is 15 residues long. Trimming at V came to 2 bases and at J to 0 bases, leaving 3 bases not matched to a gene. CDR3 sequence reads: CASSLSQGASYEQYF. DNA for the CDR3: TGTGCCAGCAGCTTAAGCCAGGGGGCCTCCTACGAGCAGTACTTC. The variable domain in full, with the rest retrieved from reference TRBV7-8 and TRBJ2-7, is GAGVSQSPRYKVAKRGQDVALRCDPISGHVSLFWYQQALGQGPEFLTYFQNEAQLDKSGLPSDRFFAERPEGSVSTLKIQRTQQEDSAVYLCASSLSQGASYEQYFGPGTRLTVT.

About this clonotype: A read error may explain this, as a much larger clone is one base away. CDR3: CASCAIQGRQWEQYF. CDR3 bases: TGCGCCAGCTGCGCGATACAGGGCCGCCAATGGGAGCAGTACTTC. The chain links TRBV5-1 to TRBJ2-7; D may be TRBD1 (6 bases). The CDR3 spans 15 residues. V lost 7 bases to trimming and J lost 7 bases, with 24 bases between them. Germline assignment: CDR1 SGHRS and CDR2 YFSETQ.

Worth noting for this clonotype: This clone may be a read error of a much larger clone one base away. The chain has TRBV7-9 and TRBJ2-2; 8 nucleotides match TRBD1. Germline V gene lookup returns CDR1 SEHNR and CDR2 FQNEAQ (reference sequence). CDR3 length equals 15 residues. In DNA, the CDR3 is TGTGCCAGCAGGACAGGGGAATTTAACACCGGGGAGCTGCTTTTT. Translated, it gives CASRTGEFNTGELLF.

This clonotype appeared many times. The chain couples TRBV29-1 to TRBJ2-2; 7 bases align to TRBD2. Trimming removed 6 bases from V and 5 bases from J; junction bases left unmatched: 9. Germline V CDR1 and CDR2: SQVTM, ANQGSEA. The CDR3 is made up of 14 amino acids. The CDR3 loop is CSVLRGEGTGELFF. The CDR3 DNA follows: TGCAGCGTCCTTCGGGGGGAGGGGACCGGGGAGCTGTTTTTT.

This clonotype was observed at least ten times. The J gene is TRBJ2-7, the V gene TRBV27; 11 nucleotides align to TRBD2. The CDR3 consists of 16 residues. V lost 6 bases, J lost 0 bases, and 7 bases stayed unmatched. Per the germline V gene, CDR1 is MNHEY and CDR2 is SMNVEV (reference sequence). The DNA of the CDR3 is TGTGCCAGCAGCCCCCTGCTAGCGGGGGGCTCCTACGAGCAGTACTTC. Its protein is CASSPLLAGGSYEQYF.

Ten or more counts support this clonotype. The chain joins TRBV11-3 to TRBJ1-1, with 12 bases matching TRBD1. CDR3 size: 15 residues. V lost 8 bases, J lost 5 bases, and 9 bases stayed unmatched. In germline, CDR1 is SGHNT, CDR2 YENEEA. The CDR3 reads CASGPGQGAKTEAFF. DNA for the CDR3: TGTGCCAGCGGGCCGGGACAGGGGGCGAAAACTGAAGCTTTCTTT.